This TCR beta chain was identified in a study of control samples from healthy donors and cancer patients. The data were produced by immunoSEQ multiplex PCR, yet TCRdb's version contains in-frame clones alone and is incomplete. The sample holds 20,000 to 25,000 clones, 80% to 90% seen once. Trimming shortened V by 0 bases and J by 4 bases, and 12 bases separated the two germline ends. Germline loops: CDR1 LGHDT, CDR2 YNNKEL (reference sequence). The CDR3 length is 16 residues. The sequencing input was PBMCs. The genes are TRBV3-1 (or the pseudogene TRBV3-2) and TRBJ2-2; perhaps TRBD1 as D (6 bases). The TCR comes from a man in his fifties or sixties with colorectal cancer. CDR3: CASSQDSARGTGELFF. CDR3 nucleotide sequence: TGTGCCAGCAGCCAAGATAGCGCCAGGGGCACCGGGGAGCTGTTTTTT.